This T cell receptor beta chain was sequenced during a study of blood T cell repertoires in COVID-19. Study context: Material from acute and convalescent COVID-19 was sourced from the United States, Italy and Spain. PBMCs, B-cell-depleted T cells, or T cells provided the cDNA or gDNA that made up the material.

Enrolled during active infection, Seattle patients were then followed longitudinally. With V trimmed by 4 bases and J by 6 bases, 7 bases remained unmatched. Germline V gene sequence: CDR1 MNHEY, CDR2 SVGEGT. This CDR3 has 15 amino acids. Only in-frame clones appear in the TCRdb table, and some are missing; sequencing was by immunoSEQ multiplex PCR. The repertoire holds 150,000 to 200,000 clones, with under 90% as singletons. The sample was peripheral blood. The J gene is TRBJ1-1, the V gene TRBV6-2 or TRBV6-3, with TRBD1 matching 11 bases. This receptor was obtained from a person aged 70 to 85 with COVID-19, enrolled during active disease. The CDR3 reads CASSSDRGRVAEAFF. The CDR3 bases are TGTGCCAGCAGTTCGGACAGGGGGCGCGTGGCTGAAGCTTTCTTT.